Each of the 16 T cell receptor beta chains below was sequenced from the same sample in a study of T cell responses to AZD1222 COVID-19 vaccine. TCRdb's table, derived via immunoSEQ multiplex PCR, lists solely in-frame clones and lacks some. This table has 130,000 to 150,000 clones, 85% to 95% appearing once. Sequencing was performed on peripheral blood, taken after recovery from COVID-19. The receptors stem from an adult who had recovered from COVID-19.

This clone has just one count. The rearrangement joins TRBV7-9 to TRBJ2-1, with D uncertain. V was shortened by 2 bases and J by 5 bases, with 10 bases between the two germline ends. This CDR3 region has 14 residues. In germline, CDR1 is SEHNR, CDR2 FQNEAQ (reference sequence). The CDR3 loop is CASSLSRADNEQFF. For the CDR3, the DNA is TGTGCCAGCAGCTTATCTCGGGCCGACAATGAGCAGTTCTTC.

This chain connects TRBV6-5 to TRBJ1-3; D is perhaps TRBD1 (5 bases). Between the trimmed V and J ends, which lost 6 bases and 4 bases, there was a span of 16 bases. This CDR3 is 15 amino acids long. CDR1 is MNHEY, CDR2 SVGAGI, per germline. The CDR3: CASSLTDRVGNTIYF. DNA of the CDR3: TGTGCCAGCAGCCTAACAGACAGAGTAGGAAACACCATATATTTT.

V gene TRBV19 combines with J gene TRBJ2-5, with D possibly matching TRBD1 (5 bases). The germline V gene encodes CDR1 LNHDA and CDR2 SQIVND (reference sequence). The CDR3 is 13 residues long. V was shortened by 1 base and J by 5 bases, with 8 bases between the two germline ends. The CDR3 nucleotides are TGTGCCAGTAGTATAGCAGGGCGGGAGACCCAGTACTTC. As protein: CASSIAGRETQYF. Complete variable domain (other parts from reference TRBV19 and TRBJ2-5): DGGITQSPKYLFRKEGQNVTLSCEQNLNHDAMYWYRQDPGQGLRLIYYSQIVNDFQKGDIAEGYSVSREKKESFPLTVTSAQKNPTAFYLCASSIAGRETQYFGPGTRLLVL.

This clone has just one count. This rearrangement joins TRBV5-5 to TRBJ1-1, with D tentatively TRBD1 (5 bases). In germline, CDR1 is SGHKS, CDR2 YYEKEE (reference sequence). Trimming pared 5 bases from V and 1 base from J, leaving 15 bases between. This CDR3 has 15 amino acids. The CDR3 DNA sequence: TGTGCCAGCAGGAGGTCCGGGGCGGGGAACACTGAAGCTTTCTTT. Translated, it gives CASRRSGAGNTEAFF.

J is TRBJ2-3 and V is TRBV18; D is unclear. V lost 1 base and J lost 1, with 6 bases in between. CDR3 size: 14 residues. The V gene's germline CDR1 is KGHSH and CDR2 LQKENI. The CDR3 reads CASSPQRGTDTQYF. The CDR3 nucleotides are TGTGCCAGCTCACCACAGCGAGGCACAGATACGCAGTATTTT.

This chain connects TRBV10-3 to TRBJ2-1; 15 nucleotides agree with TRBD2. There are 20 residues in the CDR3. Trimming took 6 bases from V and 1 from J; bases not matched to a gene: 13. Looked up from germline, CDR1 is ENHRY and CDR2 is SYGVKD. CDR3 nucleotide sequence: TGTGCCATCAGCCTCGAAGCGGGACTAGCGGGAGGTGGTTCCTACAATGAGCAGTTCTTC. Its translation: CAISLEAGLAGGGSYNEQFF.

The V gene is TRBV9, the J gene TRBJ2-7; 14 nucleotides line up with TRBD2. This CDR3 region has 16 residues. Germline-derived CDR1 and CDR2 are SGDLS and YYNGEE. Unmatched junction bases numbered 5, after V lost 3 bases and J lost 3 bases. CDR3 protein: CASSAGTSGRLYEQYF. The DNA for the CDR3 is TGTGCCAGCAGCGCCGGGACTAGCGGGAGACTCTACGAGCAGTACTTC.

This clone appeared a few times. The chain is built from TRBV28 and TRBJ2-5; perhaps TRBD2 as D (5 bases). The germline V gene has CDR1 MDHEN and CDR2 SYDVKM. The ends were cut back, 6 bases at V and 1 base at J, with 15 bases in the middle. The CDR3 runs to 15 residues. The CDR3 coding sequence is TGTGCCAGCAGCCTGAGCGGAACCCTCCAAGAGACCCAGTACTTC. This sequence encodes CASSLSGTLQETQYF.

The chain joins TRBV7-8 to TRBJ1-5; 7 bases are a match to TRBD1. The germline V gene has CDR1 SGHVS and CDR2 FQNEAQ. This CDR3 region has 15 residues. The ends lost 1 base at V and 1 base at J; junction bases unmatched: 1. The CDR3 is CASSLEGASNQPQHF. In DNA form, the CDR3 reads TGTGCCAGCAGCTTAGAGGGGGCGAGCAATCAGCCCCAGCATTTT.

The chain is built from TRBV20-1 and TRBJ2-7; D remains ambiguous. The CDR3 loop spans 10 amino acids. Germline V CDR1 and CDR2: DFQATT, SNEGSKA (reference sequence). Trimming cost V 3 bases and J 6 bases, with 6 bases left between them. The CDR3 nucleotides read TGCAGTGCTAGCGTAGGCGAGCAGTACTTC. Protein sequence: CSASVGEQYF.

CDR3 loop: CASSESRDTEAFF. The CDR3 DNA sequence: TGCGCCAGCAGTGAGTCGAGGGACACTGAAGCTTTCTTT. The chain employs TRBV10-1 and TRBJ1-1; D unclear. Looked up from germline, CDR1 is WNHNN and CDR2 is SYGVQD (reference sequence). V lost 0 bases, J lost 3 bases, and 5 bases lay in between. This CDR3 spans 13 amino acids.

The chain has TRBV7-9 and TRBJ1-1, with D maybe TRBD1 (5 bases). Germline lookup yields CDR1 SEHNR and CDR2 FQNEAQ (reference sequence). V was trimmed by 5 bases and J by 1 base, leaving 11 bases between them. CDR3 length: 14 residues. The CDR3 protein is CASSPTTGNTEAFF. For the CDR3, the DNA is TGTGCCAGCAGCCCTACTACAGGGAACACTGAAGCTTTCTTT.

V is TRBV7-3 and J is TRBJ2-1; 14 nucleotides match TRBD2. Germline CDR1 SGHTA, CDR2 FQGTGA. V lost 4 bases and J lost 9; bases outside the gene matches: 5. The CDR3 is 15 amino acids. The CDR3 DNA is TGTGCCAGCAGCTCGGGACTAGCGGGAGCTGGTGAGCAGTTCTTC. It specifies CASSSGLAGAGEQFF.

The V and J genes are TRBV30 and TRBJ1-3; D unclear. Trimming removed 1 base from V and 6 bases from J, with 10 bases in between. CDR3 size: 13 residues. Looked up from germline, CDR1 is GTSNPN and CDR2 is SVGIG (reference sequence). As DNA, the CDR3 is TGTGCCTGGAGTGCTACCTCCCCAAACACCATATATTTT. This codes for CAWSATSPNTIYF.

This clone was seen only once. Additional DNA sequences in this sample encode the identical CDR3. This chain links TRBV19 with TRBJ2-7; D call uncertain. The CDR3 totals 14 residues. CDR1 is LNHDA and CDR2 is SQIVND in the germline V gene (reference sequence). Trimming cost V 2 bases and J 2 bases, with 10 bases left between them. DNA of the CDR3: TGTGCCAGTAGTATACGCGGACCTACCTACGAGCAGTACTTC. Its protein is CASSIRGPTYEQYF.

The chain joins TRBV3-1 (or the pseudogene TRBV3-2) to TRBJ2-3; 7 positions match TRBD2. V lost 4 bases, J lost 1 base, and 5 bases stayed unmatched. Per the germline V gene, CDR1 is LGHDT and CDR2 is YNNKEL (reference sequence). This CDR3 region has 15 residues. CDR3 sequence reads: CASSPRGRGTDTQYF. As DNA, the CDR3 is TGTGCCAGCAGCCCTCGTGGGAGGGGCACAGATACGCAGTATTTT.